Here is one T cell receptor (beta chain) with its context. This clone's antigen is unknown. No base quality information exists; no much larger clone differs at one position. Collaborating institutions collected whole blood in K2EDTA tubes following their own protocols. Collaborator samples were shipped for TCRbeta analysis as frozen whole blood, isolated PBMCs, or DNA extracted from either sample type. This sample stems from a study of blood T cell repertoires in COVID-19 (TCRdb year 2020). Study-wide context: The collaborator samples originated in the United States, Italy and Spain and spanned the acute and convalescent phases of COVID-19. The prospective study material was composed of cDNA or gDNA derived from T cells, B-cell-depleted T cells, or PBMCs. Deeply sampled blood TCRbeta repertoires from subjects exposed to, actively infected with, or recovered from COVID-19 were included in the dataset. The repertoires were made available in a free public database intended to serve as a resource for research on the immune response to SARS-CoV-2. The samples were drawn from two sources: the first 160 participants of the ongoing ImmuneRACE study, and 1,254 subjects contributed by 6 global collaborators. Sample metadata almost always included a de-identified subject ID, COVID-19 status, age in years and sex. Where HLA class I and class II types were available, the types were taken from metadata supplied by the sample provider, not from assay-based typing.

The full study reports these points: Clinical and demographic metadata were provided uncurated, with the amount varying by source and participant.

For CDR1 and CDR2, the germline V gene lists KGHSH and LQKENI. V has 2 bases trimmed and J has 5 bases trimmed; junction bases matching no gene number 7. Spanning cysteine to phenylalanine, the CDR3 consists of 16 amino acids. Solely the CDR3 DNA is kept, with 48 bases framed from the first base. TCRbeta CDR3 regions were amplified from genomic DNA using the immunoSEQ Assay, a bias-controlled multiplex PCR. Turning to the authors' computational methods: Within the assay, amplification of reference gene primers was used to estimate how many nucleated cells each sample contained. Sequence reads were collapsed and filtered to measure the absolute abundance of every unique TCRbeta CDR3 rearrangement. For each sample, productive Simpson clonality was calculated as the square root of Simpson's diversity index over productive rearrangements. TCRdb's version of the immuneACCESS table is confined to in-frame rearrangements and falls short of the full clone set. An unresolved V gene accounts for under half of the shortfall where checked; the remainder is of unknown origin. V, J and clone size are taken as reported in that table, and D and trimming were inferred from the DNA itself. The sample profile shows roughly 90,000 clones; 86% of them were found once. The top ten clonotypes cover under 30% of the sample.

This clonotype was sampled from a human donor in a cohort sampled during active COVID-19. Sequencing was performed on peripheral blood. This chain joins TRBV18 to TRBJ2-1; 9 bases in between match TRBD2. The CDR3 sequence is CASSPGLAGMNNEQFF. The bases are TGTGCCAGCTCACCAGGGCTAGCGGGGATGAACAATGAGCAGTTCTTC.